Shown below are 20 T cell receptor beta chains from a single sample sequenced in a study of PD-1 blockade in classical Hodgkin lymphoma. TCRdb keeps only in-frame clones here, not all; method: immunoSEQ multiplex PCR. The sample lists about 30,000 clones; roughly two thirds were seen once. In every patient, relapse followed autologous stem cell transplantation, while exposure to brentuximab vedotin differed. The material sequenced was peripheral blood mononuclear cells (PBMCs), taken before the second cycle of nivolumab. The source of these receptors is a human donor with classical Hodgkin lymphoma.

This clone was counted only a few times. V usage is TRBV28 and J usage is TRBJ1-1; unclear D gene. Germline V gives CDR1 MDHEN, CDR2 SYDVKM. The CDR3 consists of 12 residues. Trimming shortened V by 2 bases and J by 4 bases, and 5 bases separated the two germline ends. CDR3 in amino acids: CASSLRGTEAFF. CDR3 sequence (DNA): TGTGCCAGCAGTTTACGCGGCACTGAAGCTTTCTTT.

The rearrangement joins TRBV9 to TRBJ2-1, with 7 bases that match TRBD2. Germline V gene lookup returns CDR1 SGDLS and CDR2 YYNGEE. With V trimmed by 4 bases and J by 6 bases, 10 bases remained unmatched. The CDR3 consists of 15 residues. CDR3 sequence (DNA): TGTGCCAGCAGCCCCCAGGGACTATTAGGCAATGAGCAGTTCTTC. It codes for CASSPQGLLGNEQFF.

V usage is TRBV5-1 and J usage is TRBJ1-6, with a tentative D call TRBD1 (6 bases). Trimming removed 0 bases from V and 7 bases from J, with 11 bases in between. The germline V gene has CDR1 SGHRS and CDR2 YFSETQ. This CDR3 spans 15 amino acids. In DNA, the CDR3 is TGCGCCAGCAGCTTGGATGGACAGCACAATTCACCCCTCCACTTT. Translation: CASSLDGQHNSPLHF.

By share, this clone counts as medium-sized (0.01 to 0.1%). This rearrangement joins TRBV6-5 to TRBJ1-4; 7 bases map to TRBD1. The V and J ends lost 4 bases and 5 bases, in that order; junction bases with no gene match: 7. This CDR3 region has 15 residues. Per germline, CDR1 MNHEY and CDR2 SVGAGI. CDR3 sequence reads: CASSSRQGLNEKLFF. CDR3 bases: TGTGCCAGCAGTTCCCGACAGGGATTGAATGAAAAACTGTTTTTT.

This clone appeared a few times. The CDR3 spells CASSLYRQFTDTQYF. In nucleotides, the CDR3 is TGTGCCAGCAGTTTATATCGACAGTTCACAGATACGCAGTATTTT. The chain links TRBV27 to TRBJ2-3; D might be TRBD1 (5 bases). The length of the CDR3 is 15 residues. Germline CDR1 MNHEY, CDR2 SMNVEV (reference sequence). Trimming took 1 base from V and 2 from J, leaving 10 bases between them.

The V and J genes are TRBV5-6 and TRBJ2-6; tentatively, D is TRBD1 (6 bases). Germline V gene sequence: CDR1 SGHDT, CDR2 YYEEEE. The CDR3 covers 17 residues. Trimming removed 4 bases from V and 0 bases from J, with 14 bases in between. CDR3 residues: CASSPDSRSSGANVLTF. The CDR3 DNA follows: TGTGCCAGCAGCCCGGACAGCCGTAGCTCTGGGGCCAACGTCCTGACTTTC. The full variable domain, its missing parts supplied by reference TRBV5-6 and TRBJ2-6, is DAGVTQSPTHLIKTRGQQVTLRCSPKSGHDTVSWYQQALGQGPQFIFQYYEEEERQRGNFPDRFSGHQFPNYSSELNVNALLLGDSALYLCASSPDSRSSGANVLTFGAGSRLTVL.

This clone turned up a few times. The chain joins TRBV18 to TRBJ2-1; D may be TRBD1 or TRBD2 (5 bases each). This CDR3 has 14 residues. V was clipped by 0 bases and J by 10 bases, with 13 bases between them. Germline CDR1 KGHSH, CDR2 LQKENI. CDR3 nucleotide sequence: TGTGCCAGCTCACCACCCCCGGGGCCCGTGGAGCAGTTCTTC. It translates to CASSPPPGPVEQFF.

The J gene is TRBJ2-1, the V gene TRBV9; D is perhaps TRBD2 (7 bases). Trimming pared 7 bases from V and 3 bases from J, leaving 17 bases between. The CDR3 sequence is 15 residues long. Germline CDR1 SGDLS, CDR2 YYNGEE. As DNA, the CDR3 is TGTGCCAGCGCGCCGCGGGGGCCCAACTACAATGAGCAGTTCTTC. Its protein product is CASAPRGPNYNEQFF.

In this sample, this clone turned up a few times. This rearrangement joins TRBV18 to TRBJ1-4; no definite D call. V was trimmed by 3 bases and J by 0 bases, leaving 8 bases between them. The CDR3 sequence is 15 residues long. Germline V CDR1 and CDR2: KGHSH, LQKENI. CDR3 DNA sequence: TGTGCCAGCTCACCCAACATCGCAACTAATGAAAAACTGTTTTTT. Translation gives CASSPNIATNEKLFF.

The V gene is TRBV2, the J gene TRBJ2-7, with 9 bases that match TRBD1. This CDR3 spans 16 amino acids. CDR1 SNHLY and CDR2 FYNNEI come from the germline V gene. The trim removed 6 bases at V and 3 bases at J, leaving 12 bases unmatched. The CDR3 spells CASSQGVTGGYYEQYF. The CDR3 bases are TGTGCCAGCAGCCAAGGGGTCACAGGGGGCTACTACGAGCAGTACTTC.

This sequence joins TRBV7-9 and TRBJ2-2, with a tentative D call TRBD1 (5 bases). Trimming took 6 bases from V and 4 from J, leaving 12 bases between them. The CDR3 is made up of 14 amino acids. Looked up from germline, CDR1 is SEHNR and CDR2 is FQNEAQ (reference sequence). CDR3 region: CASRPTAPTGELFF. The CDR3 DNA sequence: TGTGCCAGCAGACCGACAGCACCCACCGGGGAGCTGTTTTTT.

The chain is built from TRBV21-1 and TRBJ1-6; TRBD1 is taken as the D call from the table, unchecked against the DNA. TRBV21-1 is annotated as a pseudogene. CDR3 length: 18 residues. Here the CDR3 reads CASSTKWEGQGCYSPLHF. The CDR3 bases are TGTGCCAGCAGCACTAAATGGGAGGGACAGGGTTGTTATTCACCCCTCCACTTT.

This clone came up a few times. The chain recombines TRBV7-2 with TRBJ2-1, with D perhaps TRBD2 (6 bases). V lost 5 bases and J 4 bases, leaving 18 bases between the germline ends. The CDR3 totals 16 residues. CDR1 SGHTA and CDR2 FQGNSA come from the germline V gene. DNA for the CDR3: TGTGCCAGCAGCCCGTTTTCCGGGACTGTTTACAATGAGCAGTTCTTC. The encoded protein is CASSPFSGTVYNEQFF.

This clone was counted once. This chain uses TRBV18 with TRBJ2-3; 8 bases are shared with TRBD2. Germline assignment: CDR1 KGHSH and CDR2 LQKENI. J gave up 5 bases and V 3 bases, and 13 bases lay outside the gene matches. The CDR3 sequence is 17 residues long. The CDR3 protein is CASSPQTSAPLRDTQYF. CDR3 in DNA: TGTGCCAGCTCACCCCAGACTAGCGCACCCCTAAGAGATACGCAGTATTTT.

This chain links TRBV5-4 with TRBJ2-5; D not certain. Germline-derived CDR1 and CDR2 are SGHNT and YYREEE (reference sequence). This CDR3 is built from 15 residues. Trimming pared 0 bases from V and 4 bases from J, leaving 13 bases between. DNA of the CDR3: TGTGCCAGCAGCTTGGGGGCGGTAATTGGAGAGACCCAGTACTTC. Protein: CASSLGAVIGETQYF.

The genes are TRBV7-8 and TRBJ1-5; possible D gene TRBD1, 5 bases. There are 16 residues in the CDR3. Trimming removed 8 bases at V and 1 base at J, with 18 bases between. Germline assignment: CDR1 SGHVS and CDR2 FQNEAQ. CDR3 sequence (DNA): TGTGCCAGCGGACACTACAGGATGGGAAGCAATCAGCCCCAGCATTTT. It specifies CASGHYRMGSNQPQHF.

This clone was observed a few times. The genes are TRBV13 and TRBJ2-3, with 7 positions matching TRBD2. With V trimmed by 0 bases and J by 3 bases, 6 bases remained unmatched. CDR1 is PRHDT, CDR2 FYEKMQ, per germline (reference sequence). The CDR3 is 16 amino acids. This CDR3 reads CASSLGGGGLTDTQYF. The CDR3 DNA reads TGTGCCAGCAGCTTAGGGGGCGGGGGTTTAACAGATACGCAGTATTTT.

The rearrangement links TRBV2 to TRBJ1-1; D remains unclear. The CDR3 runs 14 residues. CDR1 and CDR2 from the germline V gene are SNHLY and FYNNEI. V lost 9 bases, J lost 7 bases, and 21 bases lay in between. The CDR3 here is CARSRTPGASEAFF. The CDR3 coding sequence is TGTGCCAGATCTCGGACCCCAGGCGCCAGTGAAGCTTTCTTT.

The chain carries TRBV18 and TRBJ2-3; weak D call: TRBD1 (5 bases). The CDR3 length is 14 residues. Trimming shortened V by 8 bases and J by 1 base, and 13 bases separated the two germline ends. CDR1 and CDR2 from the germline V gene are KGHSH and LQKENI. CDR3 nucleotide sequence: TGTGCCAGCGCCCAGGGTATAGGCACAGATACGCAGTATTTT. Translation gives CASAQGIGTDTQYF.

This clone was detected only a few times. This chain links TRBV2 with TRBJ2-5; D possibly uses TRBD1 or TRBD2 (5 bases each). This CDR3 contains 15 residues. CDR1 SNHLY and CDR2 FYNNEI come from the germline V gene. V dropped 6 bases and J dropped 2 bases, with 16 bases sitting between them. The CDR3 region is CASRSQGTQQETQYF. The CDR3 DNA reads TGTGCCAGCAGGTCACAAGGGACGCAGCAAGAGACCCAGTACTTC.